A selection of T cell receptor beta chains follows, all from one sample in a study of T-cell reconstitution after alpha-beta-depleted transplantation in children. TCRdb re-derived calls from the PCR reads in MiXCR, one entry per CDR3 protein. Of a few hundred thousand distinct CDR3 sequences detected, about 9.2% appear once; the ten largest clones hold around 6.2%. The source was PBMCs from the stem cell graft donor, collected from the stem cell graft. The receptor set was obtained from a human donor who donated a stem cell graft to a child with acute lymphoblastic leukemia. Both conserved end residues are part of each CDR3. A D gene is named only where the DNA matches it firmly. Clone size, where shown, is once, few, many, or a class for clones that have expanded.

clone_size,v_call,j_call,d_call,cdr3_aa,cdr3_nt
few,TRBV6-2/TRBV6-3,TRBJ2-3,NA,CASSYWGLNTDTQYF,TGTGCCAGCAGTTATTGGGGACTTAACACAGATACGCAGTATTTT
many,TRBV5-1,TRBJ2-5,NA,CASSLRGTYQETQYF,TGCGCCAGCAGTTTAAGGGGGACGTACCAAGAGACCCAGTACTTC
many,TRBV7-2,TRBJ2-7,TRBD2,CASSLGLLAGRYEQYF,TGTGCCAGCAGCTTAGGACTGCTAGCGGGGCGCTACGAGCAGTACTTC
many,TRBV3-1,TRBJ2-7,NA,CASSRIYEQYF,TGTGCCAGCAGCCGAATCTACGAGCAGTACTTC
many,TRBV5-1,TRBJ1-6,TRBD1,CASSLDRAENSPLHF,TGCGCCAGCAGCCTTGACAGGGCCGAAAATTCACCCCTCCACTTT
NA,TRBV3-1,TRBJ1-2,TRBD1,CASSRDSMNYGYTF,TGTGCCAGCAGCCGGGACAGCATGAACTATGGCTACACCTTC
many,TRBV11-2,TRBJ1-4,NA,CASSLVRTVNEKLFF,TGTGCCAGCAGCTTAGTACGGACAGTTAATGAAAAACTGTTTTTT
NA,TRBV29-1,TRBJ2-1,TRBD2,CSARTSGGNEQFF,TGCAGCGCCAGGACTAGCGGTGGGAATGAGCAGTTCTTC
NA,TRBV5-1,TRBJ1-1,NA,CASSLEPRGDTEAFF,TGCGCCAGCAGCTTGGAACCCAGGGGCGACACTGAAGCTTTCTTT
NA,TRBV7-2,TRBJ1-1,TRBD1,CASSPTGGRTEAFF,TGTGCCAGCAGCCCGACAGGGGGCAGGACTGAAGCTTTCTTT
few,TRBV7-2,TRBJ1-1,NA,CATREGRTEAFF,TGTGCCACCCGGGAAGGGAGGACTGAAGCTTTCTTT
many,TRBV14,TRBJ2-4,NA,CASRGRLKNIQYF,TGTGCCAGCAGGGGGAGACTCAAAAACATTCAGTACTTC
many,TRBV10-3,TRBJ1-2,TRBD1,CAIRLTGVLSYGYTF,TGTGCCATCAGATTGACAGGGGTCTTGAGCTATGGCTACACCTTC
NA,TRBV12-3/TRBV12-4,TRBJ2-5,NA,CASSAGTQETQYF,TGTGCCAGCAGTGCCGGGACCCAAGAGACCCAGTACTTC
few,TRBV20-1,TRBJ1-2,NA,CSARDGQNYGYTF,TGCAGTGCTAGAGATGGGCAGAACTATGGCTACACCTTC
NA,TRBV20-1,TRBJ2-1,TRBD2,CSAKTLRGDNEQFF,TGCAGTGCAAAGACCTTGCGGGGGGACAATGAGCAGTTCTTC
NA,TRBV20-1,TRBJ2-2,NA,CSARDFTTGELFF,TGCAGTGCTAGAGATTTTACTACCGGGGAGCTGTTTTTT
few,TRBV30,TRBJ2-7,TRBD2,CAWNAGGLYEQYF,TGTGCCTGGAATGCGGGGGGTCTCTACGAGCAGTACTTC
NA,TRBV25-1,TRBJ2-4,NA,CASSESADRIAKNIQYF,TGTGCCAGCAGTGAATCAGCGGACAGAATAGCCAAAAACATTCAGTACTTC
NA,TRBV10-1,TRBJ2-7,NA,CASSEIQGRAEQYF,TGCGCCAGCAGTGAGATACAGGGCAGGGCCGAGCAGTACTTC
NA,TRBV12-3/TRBV12-4,TRBJ1-5,TRBD1,CASSLRTGGRQPQHF,TGTGCCAGCAGTTTGAGGACAGGGGGCAGGCAGCCCCAGCATTTT
few,TRBV7-9,TRBJ2-2,TRBD1,CASSSGTGGLPGELFF,TGTGCCAGCAGTTCGGGGACAGGGGGATTGCCCGGGGAGCTGTTTTTT
NA,TRBV12-3/TRBV12-4,TRBJ2-3,TRBD2,CASRQRGANTDTQYF,TGTGCCAGCAGACAGCGGGGGGCGAACACAGATACGCAGTATTTT
NA,TRBV29-1,TRBJ1-4,TRBD1,CSAGQGIGEKLFF,TGCAGCGCTGGACAGGGGATAGGCGAAAAACTGTTTTTT
NA,TRBV6-1,TRBJ1-6,TRBD1,CASSAPRTGGSYSPLHF,TGTGCCAGCAGTGCCCCACGGACAGGGGGCTCGTATTCACCCCTCCACTTT
many,TRBV20-1,TRBJ1-1,NA,CSARGGSPGMNTEAFF,TGCAGTGCTAGAGGGGGGAGTCCTGGCATGAACACTGAAGCTTTCTTT
few,TRBV29-1,TRBJ1-3,NA,CSVVGPSGNTIYF,TGCAGCGTTGTGGGGCCTTCGGGAAACACCATATATTTT
many,TRBV5-1,TRBJ2-7,NA,CASSSDNSYEQYF,TGCGCCAGCAGCTCGGACAACTCCTACGAGCAGTACTTC
many,TRBV5-1,TRBJ2-1,NA,CASSLTRGRDEQFF,TGCGCCAGCAGCTTAACCCGGGGTCGGGATGAGCAGTTCTTC
few,TRBV6-1,TRBJ2-3,NA,CASTWTTGTDTQYF,TGTGCCAGCACCTGGACTACTGGCACAGATACGCAGTATTTT
NA,TRBV18,TRBJ2-7,TRBD1,CASSAGQGTTELEQYF,TGTGCCAGCTCCGCTGGACAGGGAACTACGGAGTTAGAGCAGTACTTC
NA,TRBV7-9,TRBJ1-1,NA,CASSLEEAKNTEAFF,TGTGCCAGCAGCTTAGAGGAGGCAAAGAACACTGAAGCTTTCTTT
many,TRBV5-1,TRBJ2-2,TRBD1,CASSFGTGERTGELFF,TGCGCCAGCAGCTTCGGGACAGGGGAAAGGACCGGGGAGCTGTTTTTT
many,TRBV12-3/TRBV12-4,TRBJ1-1,NA,CASSLDFPGGNTEAFF,TGTGCCAGCAGTTTAGATTTTCCAGGTGGGAACACTGAAGCTTTCTTT
many,TRBV20-1,TRBJ1-1,NA,CSARMRGSPTEAFF,TGCAGTGCTAGAATGCGGGGGTCCCCCACTGAAGCTTTCTTT
NA,TRBV21-1,TRBJ1-2,NA,CASSDRPCGGYGYTF,TGTGCCAGCAGCGACAGACCTTGCGGTGGCTATGGCTACACCTTC
many,TRBV7-9,TRBJ2-3,NA,CAISPQADTQYF,TGTGCCATCAGCCCACAGGCAGATACGCAGTATTTT
NA,TRBV5-4,TRBJ1-1,NA,CASSLGQRNTEAFF,TGTGCCAGCAGCTTGGGGCAGCGGAACACTGAAGCTTTCTTT
few,TRBV15,TRBJ1-1,NA,CATSSGDVNTEAFF,TGTGCCACCAGCAGCGGGGACGTGAACACTGAAGCTTTCTTT
NA,TRBV12-3/TRBV12-4,TRBJ1-1,TRBD1,CASRRTGGFPEAFF,TGTGCCAGCAGACGGACAGGGGGCTTCCCTGAAGCTTTCTTT
many,TRBV10-1,TRBJ1-1,TRBD1,CASSRQGKAFF,TGCGCCAGCAGTCGACAGGGAAAGGCTTTCTTT
few,TRBV5-6,TRBJ2-5,NA,CASSPREGARETQYF,TGTGCCAGCAGCCCTCGGGAGGGGGCAAGGGAGACCCAGTACTTC
many,TRBV28,TRBJ1-1,TRBD1,CASSLIPGQGADTEAFF,TGTGCCAGCAGTCTTATCCCGGGACAGGGGGCAGACACTGAAGCTTTCTTT
NA,TRBV12-3/TRBV12-4,TRBJ1-5,NA,CASSPNMGGNSNQPQHF,TGTGCCAGCAGTCCAAACATGGGGGGGAATAGCAATCAGCCCCAGCATTTT
many,TRBV7-6,TRBJ1-3,NA,CASSLDRKNTIYF,TGTGCCAGCAGCTTAGACAGGAAAAACACCATATATTTT
many,TRBV7-2,TRBJ1-2,NA,CASSSTHGYTF,TGTGCCAGCTCGTCTACCCATGGCTACACCTTC
many,TRBV15,TRBJ2-3,NA,CATSSGTGRGTDTQYF,TGTGCCACCAGCAGTGGGACTGGAAGGGGCACAGATACGCAGTATTTT
NA,TRBV12-3/TRBV12-4,TRBJ1-2,NA,CASSPNRVYGYTF,TGTGCCAGCAGCCCGAACAGGGTGTATGGCTACACCTTC
NA,TRBV12-3/TRBV12-4,TRBJ2-1,NA,CASSSDRDPSSYNEQFF,TGTGCCAGCAGTTCAGACCGGGACCCCTCGTCCTACAATGAGCAGTTCTTC
many,TRBV14,TRBJ2-6,NA,CASSQDRRSGANVLTF,TGTGCCAGCAGCCAAGACAGAAGGTCTGGGGCCAACGTCCTGACTTTC
many,TRBV5-6,TRBJ2-1,TRBD2,CASSRQSGGRYNEQFF,TGTGCCAGCAGCCGTCAAAGCGGGGGCCGGTACAATGAGCAGTTCTTC
NA,TRBV12-3/TRBV12-4,TRBJ1-2,NA,CASSIRIYGYTF,TGTGCCAGCAGTATACGGATCTATGGCTACACCTTC
NA,TRBV5-1,TRBJ1-1,NA,CASSQSTRPNTEAFF,TGCGCCAGCAGCCAATCGACCCGGCCGAACACTGAAGCTTTCTTT
few,TRBV6-1,TRBJ2-7,NA,CASSPQGMEVYEQYF,TGTGCCAGCTCCCCACAAGGTATGGAAGTCTACGAGCAGTACTTC